Below are 23 T cell receptor beta chains sequenced from a single sample in a study of graft-versus-host responses after intestinal transplantation. These TCRs are of unknown antigen specificity. Sequencing was performed with immunoSEQ multiplex PCR; in TCRdb, only in-frame clones are kept and a portion is missing. The sample includes some 81,000 clones, 85% to 90% of them seen just once. Sequenced here: unstimulated CD4+ T cells sorted from spleen or lymph node cells, sampled before intestinal transplant. The source of these receptors is a human donor who received an intestinal transplant.

The chain has TRBV19 and TRBJ2-1, with 8 bases identical to TRBD2. The CDR3 loop spans 15 amino acids. CDR1 and CDR2 from the germline V gene are LNHDA and SQIVND (reference sequence). The V and J ends lost 10 bases and 4 bases, in that order; junction bases with no gene match: 12. The CDR3 reads CATIGGAGEYNEQFF. CDR3 sequence (DNA): TGTGCCACTATCGGGGGGGCGGGGGAGTACAATGAGCAGTTCTTC. Together with reference TRBV19 and TRBJ2-1, the CDR3 gives the full variable domain: DGGITQSPKYLFRKEGQNVTLSCEQNLNHDAMYWYRQDPGQGLRLIYYSQIVNDFQKGDIAEGYSVSREKKESFPLTVTSAQKNPTAFYLCATIGGAGEYNEQFFGPGTRLTVL.

The chain has TRBV9 and TRBJ1-2; 11 bases are shared with TRBD1. Germline CDR1 reads SGDLS; CDR2 reads YYNGEE. This CDR3 comprises 15 residues. With 2 bases clipped from V and 4 bases from J, the junction kept 4 bases outside the gene matches. The DNA of the CDR3 is TGTGCCAGCAGCGTCGGGACAGGGGGATCCTATGGCTACACCTTC. This sequence encodes CASSVGTGGSYGYTF.

The V gene is TRBV28, the J gene TRBJ2-1; possibly TRBD1 for D (6 bases). V dropped 6 bases and J dropped 2 bases, with 23 bases sitting between them. Germline loops: CDR1 MDHEN, CDR2 SYDVKM. This CDR3 contains 18 residues. Written as DNA, the CDR3 is TGTGCCAGCAGCCGTCTAAGACAGGTCCTTTTTCCCTACAATGAGCAGTTCTTC. This encodes CASSRLRQVLFPYNEQFF.

A single count supports this clone. The chain combines TRBV5-6 with TRBJ1-2, with 9 positions matching TRBD1. V was pared by 4 bases and J by 0 bases, with 7 bases of the junction left unmatched. Germline V gives CDR1 SGHDT, CDR2 YYEEEE. The length of the CDR3 is 16 residues. CDR3 sequence reads: CASSKPGQGSNYGYTF. As DNA, the CDR3 is TGTGCCAGCAGCAAACCGGGACAGGGATCTAACTATGGCTACACCTTC.

J is TRBJ2-7 and V is TRBV19; D ambiguous. The CDR3 runs 14 residues. V was trimmed by 6 bases and J by 5 bases, leaving 17 bases between them. Germline values: CDR1 LNHDA, CDR2 SQIVND (reference sequence). The DNA of the CDR3 is TGTGCCAGTAGCCGCGCTATTAGCCGTGACGAGCAGTACTTC. It yields the protein CASSRAISRDEQYF.

The chain links TRBV18 to TRBJ2-7, with 7 bases identical to TRBD2. The CDR3 sequence is 15 residues long. The germline CDR1 and CDR2 sequences are KGHSH and LQKENI. Trimming took 1 base from V and 2 from J; bases not matched to a gene: 5. The CDR3 spells CASSPQRGKTYEQYF. DNA for the CDR3: TGTGCCAGCTCACCACAGCGGGGAAAGACCTACGAGCAGTACTTC.

As regards this clone: One end of the junction does not line up with germline, which may come from a read error. CDR3 amino acids: CASSRGGGTGGFRAF. CDR3 coding DNA: TGTGCCAGCAGCCGGGGGGGCGGGACAGGGGGCTTTAGAGCCTTC. V and J are TRBV27 and TRBJ2-7; TRBD1 agrees at 12 bases. The CDR3 covers 15 residues. Germline CDR1 reads MNHEY; CDR2 reads SMNVEV (reference sequence).

The chain recombines TRBV6-4 with TRBJ2-5; the match to TRBD1 covers 8 bases. Per the germline V gene, CDR1 is MRHNA and CDR2 is SNTAGT. The J segment lost 11 bases and the V segment lost 4 bases, leaving 9 bases of the junction unmatched. The CDR3 loop spans 13 amino acids. The CDR3 DNA is TGTGCCAGCAGTGCGATCACAGGGGGTGAGCAGTACTTC. As protein: CASSAITGGEQYF.

The rearrangement joins TRBV4-1 to TRBJ2-5; 8 bases align to TRBD1. The ends lost 4 bases at V and 5 bases at J; junction bases unmatched: 12. This CDR3 is 16 amino acids long. From germline, CDR1 is MGHRA and CDR2 YSYEKL. In DNA, the CDR3 is TGCGCCAGCAGCCCATTAACAGGGGGAAGAGAGGAGACCCAGTACTTC. Its translation is CASSPLTGGREETQYF.

The rearrangement joins TRBV5-1 to TRBJ2-1; 9 bases align to TRBD2. Trimming removed 4 bases from V and 7 bases from J; junction bases left unmatched: 12. There are 16 residues in the CDR3. From germline, CDR1 is SGHRS and CDR2 YFSETQ. CDR3 DNA: TGCGCCAGCAGCCCGGGTCCGATAGCGGGAGAGAATGAGCAGTTCTTC. Its translation: CASSPGPIAGENEQFF.

In its sample, this clone was seen once. The CDR3 nucleotides are TGTGCCAGCTCACCGCTGCGTAGCTCCTACAATGAGCAGTTCTTC. Translating it yields CASSPLRSSYNEQFF. The V gene is TRBV18, the J gene TRBJ2-1; D is ambiguous. The CDR3 loop spans 15 amino acids. From germline, CDR1 is KGHSH and CDR2 LQKENI. V dropped 3 bases and J dropped 0 bases, with 9 bases sitting between them. The full variable domain, in which reference TRBV18 and TRBJ2-1 provide the parts outside the CDR3, is NAGVMQNPRHLVRRRGQEARLRCSPMKGHSHVYWYRQLPEEGLKFMVYLQKENIIDESGMPKERFSAEFPKEGPSILRIQQVVRGDSAAYFCASSPLRSSYNEQFFGPGTRLTVL.

The chain combines TRBV7-8 with TRBJ2-1, with 8 bases aligning to TRBD2. This CDR3 is 17 amino acids long. V trimming: 4 bases; J trimming: 7 bases; junction bases outside the gene matches: 15. Germline CDR1 and CDR2: SGHVS and FQNEAQ. The CDR3 DNA follows: TGTGCCAGCAGCTCGCACGCAGCCGAACTAGCGGTTAATGAGCAGTTCTTC. It is translated as CASSSHAAELAVNEQFF.

This clone occurred a few times. The genes are TRBV6-5 and TRBJ1-2; 7 nucleotides align to TRBD1. The CDR3 extends over 14 amino acids. The V gene's germline CDR1 is MNHEY and CDR2 SVGAGI. V shed 5 bases and J 8 bases; nucleotides not matched to a gene: 11. CDR3 nucleotide sequence: TGTGCCAGCAGTACCCGACAGGGACTAGGAGGCTACACCTTC. This encodes CASSTRQGLGGYTF.

The V and J genes are TRBV4-2 and TRBJ1-4; D is possibly TRBD1 (6 bases). Germline V gives CDR1 LGHNA, CDR2 YNFKEQ. Trimming took 0 bases from V and 8 from J, leaving 13 bases between them. The CDR3 length is 15 residues. The CDR3 sequence: CASSQDGGRAEKLFF. For the CDR3, the DNA is TGTGCCAGCAGCCAAGATGGGGGCCGGGCAGAAAAACTGTTTTTT.

V is TRBV5-4 and J is TRBJ1-2; D is ambiguous. This CDR3 is built from 14 residues. Trimming removed 2 bases from V and 4 bases from J, with 12 bases in between. From germline, CDR1 is SGHNT and CDR2 YYREEE (reference sequence). The CDR3, as DNA: TGTGCCAGCAGCTTCGAAACCGGGATCTATGGCTACACCTTC. Its translation is CASSFETGIYGYTF.

The chain recombines TRBV2 with TRBJ1-4; 9 bases match TRBD1. The CDR3 is made up of 12 amino acids. Germline V lookup: CDR1 SNHLY, CDR2 FYNNEI. The V gene end was trimmed by 6 bases and the J gene end by 7 bases; junction bases not matched to a gene: 0. CDR3 coding DNA: TGTGCCAGCAGACAGGGGGCTGAAAAACTGTTTTTT. Translating it yields CASRQGAEKLFF.

This clone was recorded only once. The J gene is TRBJ1-2, the V gene TRBV28; D is unclear. This CDR3 spans 13 amino acids. Trimming removed 5 bases from V and 4 bases from J, with 11 bases in between. CDR1 and CDR2 from the germline V gene are MDHEN and SYDVKM. CDR3 protein: CASSHEEPYGYTF. The DNA of the CDR3 is TGTGCCAGCAGTCACGAGGAACCCTATGGCTACACCTTC.

This chain links TRBV28 with TRBJ1-5; no reliable D call. CDR3 length: 14 residues. Germline CDR1 is MDHEN and CDR2 is SYDVKM. V lost 5 bases, J lost 3 bases, and 11 bases lay in between. The CDR3 sequence is CASSPGFNNQPQHF. The CDR3 region has the DNA TGTGCCAGCAGTCCAGGATTTAACAATCAGCCCCAGCATTTT.

The chain combines TRBV6-5 with TRBJ1-6, with D maybe TRBD1 (5 bases). Per the germline V gene, CDR1 is MNHEY and CDR2 is SVGAGI. The V and J ends lost 8 bases and 3 bases respectively, with 8 bases between them. This CDR3 is built from 13 residues. The CDR3 protein is CASGADYNSPLHF. The CDR3 DNA reads TGTGCCAGCGGGGCAGACTATAATTCACCCCTCCACTTT.

The V and J genes are TRBV5-1 and TRBJ1-6; TRBD1 aligns across 7 bases. Germline loops: CDR1 SGHRS, CDR2 YFSETQ. The V and J ends lost 3 bases and 7 bases, in that order; junction bases with no gene match: 19. The length of the CDR3 is 19 residues. Here the CDR3 reads CASSSRSQPKGGLNSPLHF. In nucleotides, the CDR3 is TGCGCCAGCAGCTCAAGATCCCAACCTAAAGGGGGCCTGAATTCACCCCTCCACTTT.

The chain employs TRBV7-2 and TRBJ2-7, with 8 bases that match TRBD2. Germline CDR1 reads SGHTA; CDR2 reads FQGNSA. Trimming at V came to 5 bases and at J to 6 bases, leaving 9 bases not matched to a gene. This CDR3 is 14 amino acids long. The CDR3 region has the DNA TGTGCCAGCAGCGCTCCGGGACTAGAAGGCGAGCAGTACTTC. This codes for CASSAPGLEGEQYF.

The V gene is TRBV5-1, the J gene TRBJ2-1; 10 bases agree with TRBD2. This CDR3 contains 17 residues. From germline, CDR1 is SGHRS and CDR2 YFSETQ. Trimming removed 1 base from V and 3 bases from J; junction bases left unmatched: 7. CDR3 protein: CASSLRVTSGVYNEQFF. The CDR3 DNA reads TGCGCCAGCAGCTTGAGGGTAACTAGCGGGGTCTACAATGAGCAGTTCTTC. The full variable domain, rest sourced from reference TRBV5-1 and TRBJ2-1, is KAGVTQTPRYLIKTRGQQVTLSCSPISGHRSVSWYQQTPGQGLQFLFEYFSETQRNKGNFPGRFSGRQFSNSRSEMNVSTLELGDSALYLCASSLRVTSGVYNEQFFGPGTRLTVL.

The rearrangement joins TRBV19 to TRBJ1-6; maybe TRBD1 (5 bases). Per germline, CDR1 LNHDA and CDR2 SQIVND (reference sequence). The CDR3 spans 14 residues. Trimming removed 2 bases from V and 8 bases from J, with 10 bases in between. This chain's CDR3 is CASSILDIYSPLHF. CDR3 nucleotides: TGTGCCAGTAGTATATTGGACATTTATTCACCCCTCCACTTT.